This T cell receptor (beta chain) was obtained from a study of shared T cell receptors in the human thymus. This clone was detected once. Only in-frame clones appear in the TCRdb table, and some are missing; sequencing was by immunoSEQ multiplex PCR. The table records 540,000 or so clones, approximately 80% of them present only once. V shed 4 bases, J shed 5 bases, and the junction held 18 bases outside the gene matches. The CDR3 contains 19 residues. The germline CDR1 and CDR2 sequences are SGDLS and YYNGEE. These data also featured in a second study, about human thymus T cells. That report notes: Thymus tissue for the work was resected from patients undergoing corrective heart surgery.

The clonotype was recovered from a boy under two years old with a congenital heart defect. This sequence joins TRBV9 and TRBJ2-3; 11 bases fit TRBD2. The sequenced sample consisted of thymocytes. CDR3 DNA: TGTGCCAGCAGCAACCGACTAGCGGGAACAAAGAGCCGTAAAGATACGCAGTATTTT. Translation: CASSNRLAGTKSRKDTQYF.